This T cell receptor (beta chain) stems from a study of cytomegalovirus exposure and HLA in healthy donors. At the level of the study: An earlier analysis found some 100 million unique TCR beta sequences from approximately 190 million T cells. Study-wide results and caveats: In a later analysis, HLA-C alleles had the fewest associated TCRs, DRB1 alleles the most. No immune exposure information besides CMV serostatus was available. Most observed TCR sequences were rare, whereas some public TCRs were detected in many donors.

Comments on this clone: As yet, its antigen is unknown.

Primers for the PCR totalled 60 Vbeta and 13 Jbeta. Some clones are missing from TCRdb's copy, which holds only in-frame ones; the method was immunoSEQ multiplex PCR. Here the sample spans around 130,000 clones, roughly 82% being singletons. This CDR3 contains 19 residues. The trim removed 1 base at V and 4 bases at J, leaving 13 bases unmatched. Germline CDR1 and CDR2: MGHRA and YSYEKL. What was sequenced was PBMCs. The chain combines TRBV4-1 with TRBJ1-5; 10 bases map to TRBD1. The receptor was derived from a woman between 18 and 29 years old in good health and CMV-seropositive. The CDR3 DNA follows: TGCGCCAGCAGCCAAGGCTTCCTTGGGACAGGGGTAGGTAATCAGCCCCAGCATTTT. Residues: CASSQGFLGTGVGNQPQHF.